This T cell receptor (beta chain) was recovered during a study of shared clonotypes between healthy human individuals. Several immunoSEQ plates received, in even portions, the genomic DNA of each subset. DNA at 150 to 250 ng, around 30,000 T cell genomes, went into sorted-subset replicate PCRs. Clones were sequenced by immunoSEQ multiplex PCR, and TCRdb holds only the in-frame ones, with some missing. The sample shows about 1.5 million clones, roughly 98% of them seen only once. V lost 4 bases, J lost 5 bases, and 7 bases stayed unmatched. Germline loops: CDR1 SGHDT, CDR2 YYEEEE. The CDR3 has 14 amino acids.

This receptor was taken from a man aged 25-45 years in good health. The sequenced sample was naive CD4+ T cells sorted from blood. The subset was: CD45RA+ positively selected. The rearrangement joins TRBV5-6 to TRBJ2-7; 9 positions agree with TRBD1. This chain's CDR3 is CASSNPGQGHEQYF. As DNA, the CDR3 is TGTGCCAGCAGCAATCCGGGACAGGGACACGAGCAGTACTTC.